The 3 T cell receptor beta chains reported below all come from one sample, sequenced in a study of T cell repertoires in cytomegalovirus infection. TCRdb itself ran the reads through MiXCR, one entry per CDR3 protein. The data contain around 300,000 distinct CDR3 sequences, 20% to 30% of them singletons. What was sequenced was PBMCs. These receptors were taken from a human donor in good health (CMV status not recorded). Some clones in this sample may be carry-over from other donors' samples.

The rearrangement joins TRBV6-8 to TRBJ2-7; the D gene could be TRBD1 or TRBD2 (6 bases each). The CDR3 has 15 residues. Germline V gene sequence: CDR1 MNHGY, CDR2 SAAAGT. Trimming took 0 bases from V and 0 from J, leaving 9 bases between them. The CDR3 nucleotides are TGTGCCAGCAGTTACTCAGGGGGGAGCTCCTACGAGCAGTACTTC. Translation: CASSYSGGSSYEQYF.

The table lists this clonotype with many counts. V is TRBV7-2 and J is TRBJ2-7; D unclear. CDR1 and CDR2 from the germline V gene are SGHTA and FQGNSA. Trimming pared 2 bases from V and 6 bases from J, leaving 11 bases between. The CDR3 has 13 amino acids. This CDR3 reads CASSLSGRAEQYF. Here the CDR3 DNA reads TGTGCCAGCAGCTTAAGTGGGCGAGCCGAGCAGTACTTC.

The gene calls are TRBV7-3 and TRBJ2-5; D is possibly TRBD1 (6 bases). V dropped 5 bases and J dropped 3 bases, with 10 bases sitting between them. This CDR3 has 13 amino acids. Germline V lookup: CDR1 SGHTA, CDR2 FQGTGA. Written as DNA, the CDR3 is TGTGCCAGCAGCCGAGGGGGTAAAGAGACCCAGTACTTC. As protein: CASSRGGKETQYF.